This T cell receptor beta chain stems from a study of cytomegalovirus exposure and HLA in healthy donors. Looking at the study overall: Earlier results showed 90 million to 130 million unique TCR beta sequences derived from about 179 million T cells. Study-wide results and limits: Reportedly, HLA-A and HLA-B alleles of most subjects were accurately predicted from TCR beta. Of the V segments, some could not be distinguished, including TRBV6-2 and TRBV6-3, and were excluded.

A multiplex PCR was run with 60 Vbeta primers and 13 Jbeta primers. Method: immunoSEQ multiplex PCR; TCRdb's copy keeps in-frame clones and lacks some. Here the sample spans some 140,000 clones, more than 70% being singletons. Regarding this clone: Its target is unknown.

Germline V gene lookup returns CDR1 MNHNY and CDR2 SVGAGI (reference sequence). The V end was cut by 6 bases, the J end by 6 bases, with 11 bases between. The CDR3 has 12 residues. The V and J genes are TRBV6-6 and TRBJ1-1; D not resolved. The sequencing sample was made of PBMCs. The sequence was obtained from a man aged 45 to 65 in good health and CMV-seropositive. CDR3 coding DNA: TGTGCCAGCAGCTGGACTTGGGCTGAAGCTTTCTTT. It yields the protein CASSWTWAEAFF.